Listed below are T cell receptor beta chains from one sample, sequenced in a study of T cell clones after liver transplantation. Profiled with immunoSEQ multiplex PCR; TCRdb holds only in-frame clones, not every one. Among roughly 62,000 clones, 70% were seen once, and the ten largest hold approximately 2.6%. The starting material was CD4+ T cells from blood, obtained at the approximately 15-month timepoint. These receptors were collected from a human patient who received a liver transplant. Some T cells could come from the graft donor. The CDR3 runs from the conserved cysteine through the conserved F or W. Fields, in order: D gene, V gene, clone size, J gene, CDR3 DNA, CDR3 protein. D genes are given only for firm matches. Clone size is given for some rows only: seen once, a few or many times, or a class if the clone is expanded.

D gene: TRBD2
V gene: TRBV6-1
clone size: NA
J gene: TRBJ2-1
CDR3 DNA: TGTGCCAGCAGTTTAGCGGGAGGGCTCGGGCAGTTCTTC
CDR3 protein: CASSLAGGLGQFF

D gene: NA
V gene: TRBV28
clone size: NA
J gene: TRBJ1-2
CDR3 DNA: TGTGCCAGCAGACCAGGTCCCATCTATGGCTACACCTTC
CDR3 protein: CASRPGPIYGYTF

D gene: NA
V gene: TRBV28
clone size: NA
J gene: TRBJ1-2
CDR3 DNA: TGTGCCAGCAGTCCCCAGGAGGGTACCTATGGCTACACCTTC
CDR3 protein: CASSPQEGTYGYTF

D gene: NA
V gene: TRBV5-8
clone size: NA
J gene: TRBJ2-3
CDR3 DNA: TGTGCCAGCAACGGACAGAGGGGGGATACGCAGTATTTT
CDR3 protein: CASNGQRGDTQYF

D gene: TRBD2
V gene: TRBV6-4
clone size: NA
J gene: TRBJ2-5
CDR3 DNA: TGTGCCAGCAGTGCTGAGGGACTAGCTTCAGAGACCCAGTACTTC
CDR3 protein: CASSAEGLASETQYF

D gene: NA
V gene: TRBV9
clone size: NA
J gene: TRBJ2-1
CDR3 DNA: TGTGCCAGCAGCCCCCCCGGGGGTAGTCGCCCCTCCTACAATGAGCAGTTCTTC
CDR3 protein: CASSPPGGSRPSYNEQFF

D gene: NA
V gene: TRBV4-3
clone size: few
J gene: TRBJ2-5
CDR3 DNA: TGCGCCAGCAGCCAAGATTGGCAGCAAGAGACCCAGTACTTC
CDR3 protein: CASSQDWQQETQYF

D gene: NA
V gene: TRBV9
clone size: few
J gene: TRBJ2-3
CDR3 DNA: TGTGCCAGCAGCCCTACGGAGACAGATACGCAGTATTTT
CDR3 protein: CASSPTETDTQYF

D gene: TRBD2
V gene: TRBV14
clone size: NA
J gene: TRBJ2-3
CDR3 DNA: TGTGCCAGCAGCACTAGCGGGGGGGCACATGTTACGCAGTATTTT
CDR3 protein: CASSTSGGAHVTQYF

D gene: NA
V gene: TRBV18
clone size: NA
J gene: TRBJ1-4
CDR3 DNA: TGTGCCAGCTCACCCGATACCTATGGTGGCCTCAATGAAAAACTGTTTTTT
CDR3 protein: CASSPDTYGGLNEKLFF

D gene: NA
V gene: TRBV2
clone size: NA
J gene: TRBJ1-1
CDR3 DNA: TGTGCCAGCAGTGTAGTGGCGATTGAAGCTTTCTTT
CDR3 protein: CASSVVAIEAFF

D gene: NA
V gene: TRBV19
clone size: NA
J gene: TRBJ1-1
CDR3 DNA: TGTGCCAGTAGTAGTACTGGCGCGCAGAACACTGAAGCTTTCTTT
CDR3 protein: CASSSTGAQNTEAFF

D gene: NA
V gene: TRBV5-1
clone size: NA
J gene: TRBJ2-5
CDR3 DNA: TGCGCCAGCAGCTTGAGCGGAACTCAAGAGACCCAGTACTTC
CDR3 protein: CASSLSGTQETQYF

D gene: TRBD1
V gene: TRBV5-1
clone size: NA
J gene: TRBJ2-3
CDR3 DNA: TGCGCCAGCAGCTTGAACGGACAGGCGGAGGATACGCAGTATTTT
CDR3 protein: CASSLNGQAEDTQYF

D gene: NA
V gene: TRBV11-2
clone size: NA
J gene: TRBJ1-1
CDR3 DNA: TGTGCCAGCAGCTTTTCGGGATACACTGAAGCTTTCTTT
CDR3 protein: CASSFSGYTEAFF

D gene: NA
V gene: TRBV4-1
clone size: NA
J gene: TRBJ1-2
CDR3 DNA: TGCGCCAGCAGCCAAGAGGGGACGGTTTATGGCTACACCTTC
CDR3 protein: CASSQEGTVYGYTF

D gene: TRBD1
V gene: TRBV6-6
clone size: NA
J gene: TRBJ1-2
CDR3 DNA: TGTGCCAGCAGTTCGACAGGGGGCAACTATGGCTACACCTTC
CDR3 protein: CASSSTGGNYGYTF

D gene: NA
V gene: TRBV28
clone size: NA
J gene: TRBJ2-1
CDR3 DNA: TGTGCCAGCAGTTTACTACCGCCGGGATCTCTTGAAGGGATTGAGCAGTTCTTC
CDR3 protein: CASSLLPPGSLEGIEQFF

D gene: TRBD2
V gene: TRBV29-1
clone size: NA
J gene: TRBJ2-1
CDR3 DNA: TGCAGCGTTGATGGGGAGGGTTCCTACAATGAGCAGTTCTTC
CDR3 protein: CSVDGEGSYNEQFF

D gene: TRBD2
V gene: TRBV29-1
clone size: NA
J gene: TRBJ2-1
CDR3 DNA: TGCAGCGTTTTAGCGGGAGTGGGTTACAATGAGCAGTTCTTC
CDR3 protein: CSVLAGVGYNEQFF

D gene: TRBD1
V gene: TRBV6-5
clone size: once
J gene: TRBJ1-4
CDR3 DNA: TGTGCCAGCAGTTACACGGGACAGGCTAATGAAAAACTGTTTTTT
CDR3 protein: CASSYTGQANEKLFF

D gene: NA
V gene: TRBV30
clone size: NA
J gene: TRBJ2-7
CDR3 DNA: TGTGCCTGGGCCCGCGACTCCTACGAGCAGTACTTC
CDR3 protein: CAWARDSYEQYF

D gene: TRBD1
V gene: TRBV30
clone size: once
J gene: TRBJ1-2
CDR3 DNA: TGTGCCTGGAGTTGGAAGGGGGCGGGCTATGGCTACACCTTC
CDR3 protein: CAWSWKGAGYGYTF

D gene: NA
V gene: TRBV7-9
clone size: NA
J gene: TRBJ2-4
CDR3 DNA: TGTGCCAGCAGCGAAGGGGGATTAAACATTCAGTACTTC
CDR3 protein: CASSEGGLNIQYF

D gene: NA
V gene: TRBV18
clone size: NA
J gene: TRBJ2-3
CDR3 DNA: TGTGCCAGCTCACCACTTCCAGATACGCAGTATTTT
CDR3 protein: CASSPLPDTQYF

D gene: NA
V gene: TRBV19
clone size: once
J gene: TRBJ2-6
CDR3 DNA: TGTGCCAGTAGTATAGCGAATGGGGCCAACGTCCTGACTTTC
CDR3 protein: CASSIANGANVLTF

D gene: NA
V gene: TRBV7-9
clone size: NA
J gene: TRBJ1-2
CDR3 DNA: TGTGCCAGCAGCCCCGTAGGGGAAGGCTACACCTTC
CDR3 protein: CASSPVGEGYTF

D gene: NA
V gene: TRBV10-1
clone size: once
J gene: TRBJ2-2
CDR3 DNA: TGCGCCAGCAGTACAGTAACCGGGGAGCTGTTTTTT
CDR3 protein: CASSTVTGELFF

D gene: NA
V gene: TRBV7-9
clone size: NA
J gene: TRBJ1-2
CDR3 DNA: TGTGCCAGCAGCATAGAGGTCGGAATGGTGGGCTACACCTTC
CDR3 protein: CASSIEVGMVGYTF

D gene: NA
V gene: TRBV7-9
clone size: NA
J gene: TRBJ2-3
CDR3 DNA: TGTGCCAGCAGCCCGCTAGGAGGCAGCACAGATACGCAGTATTTT
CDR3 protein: CASSPLGGSTDTQYF

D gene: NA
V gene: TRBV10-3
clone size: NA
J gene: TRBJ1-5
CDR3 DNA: TGTGCCATCAGTGACTTCGGACAGTCCGGGTCGCCCCAGCATTTT
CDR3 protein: CAISDFGQSGSPQHF

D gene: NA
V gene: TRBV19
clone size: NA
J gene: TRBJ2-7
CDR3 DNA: TGTGCCAGTAGTATTAATGGGGCCCGGGGCGAGCAGTACTTC
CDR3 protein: CASSINGARGEQYF

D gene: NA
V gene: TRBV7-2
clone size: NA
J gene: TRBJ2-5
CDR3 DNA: TGTGCCAGCAGCTTCACTAGTGTCCAAGAGACCCAGTACTTC
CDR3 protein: CASSFTSVQETQYF

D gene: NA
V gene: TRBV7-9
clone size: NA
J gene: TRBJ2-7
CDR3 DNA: TGTGCCAGCAGCTACGGCTCGGGTCCCTACGAGCAGTACTTC
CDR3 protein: CASSYGSGPYEQYF

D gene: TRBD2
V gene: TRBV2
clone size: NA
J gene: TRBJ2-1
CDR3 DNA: TGTGCCAGCAGGATATTCGGGACTAGCGGGAGGTCTGGTGAGCAGTTCTTC
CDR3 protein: CASRIFGTSGRSGEQFF

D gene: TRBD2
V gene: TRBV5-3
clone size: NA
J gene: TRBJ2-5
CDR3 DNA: TGTGCCAGAAGCTTGGGGGGACTAGCGGGACGAGAGACCCAGTACTTC
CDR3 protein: CARSLGGLAGRETQYF

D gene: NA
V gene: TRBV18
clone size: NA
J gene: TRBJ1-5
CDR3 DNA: TGTGCCAGCTCACCATCGATGAGCAATCAGCCCCAGCATTTT
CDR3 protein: CASSPSMSNQPQHF

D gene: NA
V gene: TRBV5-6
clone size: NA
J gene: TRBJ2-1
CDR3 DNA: TGTGCCAGCAGCTTGAACAATGAGCAGTTCTTC
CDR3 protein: CASSLNNEQFF

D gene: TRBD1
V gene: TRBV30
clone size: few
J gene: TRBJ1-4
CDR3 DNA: TGTGCCTGGAGCCGATCGGGACAGGGAGGAGAAAAACTGTTTTTT
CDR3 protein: CAWSRSGQGGEKLFF

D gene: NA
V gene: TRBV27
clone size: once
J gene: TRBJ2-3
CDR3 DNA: TGTGCCAGCAGCCCCCGGGCTAGCGTGCCTTCTACAGATACGCAGTATTTT
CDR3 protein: CASSPRASVPSTDTQYF

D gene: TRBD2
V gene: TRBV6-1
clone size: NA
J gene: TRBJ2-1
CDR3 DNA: TGTGCCAGCAGACGGGGGGAGTCCTACAATGAGCAGTTCTTC
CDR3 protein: CASRRGESYNEQFF

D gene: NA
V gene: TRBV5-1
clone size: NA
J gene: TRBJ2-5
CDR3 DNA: TGCGCCAGCAGCTACAGGACAAAACAAGAGACCCAGTACTTC
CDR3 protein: CASSYRTKQETQYF

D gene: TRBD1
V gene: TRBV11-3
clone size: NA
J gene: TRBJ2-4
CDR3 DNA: TGTGCCAGCAGCTTAGAGCAGGGGGCTATGGCAAACATTCAGTACTTC
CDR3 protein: CASSLEQGAMANIQYF

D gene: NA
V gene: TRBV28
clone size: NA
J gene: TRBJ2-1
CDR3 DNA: TGTGCCAGCACCCCGGACCAGGGTCTTGAGCAGTTCTTC
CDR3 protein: CASTPDQGLEQFF